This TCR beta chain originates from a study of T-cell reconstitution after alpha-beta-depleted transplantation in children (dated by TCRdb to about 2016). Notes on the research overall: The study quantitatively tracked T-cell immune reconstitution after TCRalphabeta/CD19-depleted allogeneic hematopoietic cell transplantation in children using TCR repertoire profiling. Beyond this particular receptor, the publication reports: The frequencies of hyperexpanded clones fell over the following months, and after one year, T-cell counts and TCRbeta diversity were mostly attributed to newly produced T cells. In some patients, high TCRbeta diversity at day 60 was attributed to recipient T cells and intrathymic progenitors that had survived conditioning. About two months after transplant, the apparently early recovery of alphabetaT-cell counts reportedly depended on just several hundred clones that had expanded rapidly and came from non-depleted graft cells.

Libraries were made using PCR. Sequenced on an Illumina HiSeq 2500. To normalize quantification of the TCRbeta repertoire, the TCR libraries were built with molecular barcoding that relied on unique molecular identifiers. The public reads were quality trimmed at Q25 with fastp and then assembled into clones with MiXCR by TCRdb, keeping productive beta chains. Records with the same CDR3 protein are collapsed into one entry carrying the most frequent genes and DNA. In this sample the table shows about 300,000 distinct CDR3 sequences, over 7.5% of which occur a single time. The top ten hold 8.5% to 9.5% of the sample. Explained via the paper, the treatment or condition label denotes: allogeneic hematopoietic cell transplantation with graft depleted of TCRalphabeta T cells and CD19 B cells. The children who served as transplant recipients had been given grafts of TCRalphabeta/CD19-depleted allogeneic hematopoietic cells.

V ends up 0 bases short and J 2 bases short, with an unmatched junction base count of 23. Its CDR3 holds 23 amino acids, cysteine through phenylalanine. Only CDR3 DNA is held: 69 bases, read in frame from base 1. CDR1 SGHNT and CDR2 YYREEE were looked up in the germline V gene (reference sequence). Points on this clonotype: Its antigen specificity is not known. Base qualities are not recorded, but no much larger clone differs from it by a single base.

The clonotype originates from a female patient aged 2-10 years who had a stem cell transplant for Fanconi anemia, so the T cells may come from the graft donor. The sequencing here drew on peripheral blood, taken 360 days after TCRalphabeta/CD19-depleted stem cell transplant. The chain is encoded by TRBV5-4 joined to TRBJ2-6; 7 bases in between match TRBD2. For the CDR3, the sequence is CASSLGWWDGAGEPEPGANVLTF. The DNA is TGTGCCAGCAGCTTGGGTTGGTGGGATGGGGCGGGGGAACCAGAACCTGGGGCCAACGTCCTGACTTTC.